The rows below give T cell receptor beta chains drawn from one sample of a study of T cell responses to AZD1222 COVID-19 vaccine. Measured with immunoSEQ multiplex PCR; TCRdb has only the in-frame clones, and not every one. The sample contains approximately 200,000 clones, around 87% of which appear only once. The source material was peripheral blood, sampled on day 0 of MenACWY control vaccination. The receptor set was obtained from an adult in good health. CDR3s include the opening cysteine and the closing phenylalanine or tryptophan. The order of the fields is D gene, V gene, J gene, CDR3 length, clone size, CDR3 protein, CDR3 DNA. A D gene is named only where the DNA matches it firmly. Clone sizes are given selectively: once, few, many, or a class where the clone is expanded.

D gene: TRBD2; V gene: TRBV25-1; J gene: TRBJ2-7; CDR3 length: 14; clone size: .; CDR3 protein: CGTRGLAGFYEQYF; CDR3 DNA: TGTGGGACGAGGGGACTAGCGGGTTTCTACGAGCAGTACTTC
D gene: TRBD1; V gene: TRBV2; J gene: TRBJ2-7; CDR3 length: 13; clone size: .; CDR3 protein: CASSKQGAYEQYF; CDR3 DNA: TGTGCCAGCAGTAAACAGGGGGCGTACGAGCAGTACTTC
D gene: .; V gene: TRBV24-1; J gene: TRBJ2-1; CDR3 length: 17; clone size: .; CDR3 protein: CATSDLEGESSYNEQFF; CDR3 DNA: TGTGCCACCAGTGATTTGGAGGGGGAGAGCTCCTACAATGAGCAGTTCTTC
D gene: .; V gene: TRBV5-1; J gene: TRBJ1-3; CDR3 length: 14; clone size: .; CDR3 protein: CASSLGGVGNTIYF; CDR3 DNA: TGCGCCAGCAGCTTGGGAGGGGTTGGAAACACCATATATTTT
D gene: TRBD2; V gene: TRBV9; J gene: TRBJ2-1; CDR3 length: 15; clone size: once; CDR3 protein: CASSVGAGAYNEQFF; CDR3 DNA: TGTGCCAGCAGCGTAGGAGCGGGAGCCTACAATGAGCAGTTCTTC
D gene: TRBD2; V gene: TRBV5-1; J gene: TRBJ2-7; CDR3 length: 15; clone size: .; CDR3 protein: CASSLAGGPFSEQYF; CDR3 DNA: TGCGCCAGCAGCTTAGCGGGAGGGCCGTTCTCTGAGCAGTACTTC
D gene: .; V gene: TRBV10-3; J gene: TRBJ1-1; CDR3 length: 16; clone size: few; CDR3 protein: CAISESQTGMNTEAFF; CDR3 DNA: TGTGCCATCAGTGAGTCTCAAACAGGGATGAACACTGAAGCTTTCTTT
D gene: .; V gene: TRBV27; J gene: TRBJ1-4; CDR3 length: 14; clone size: .; CDR3 protein: CASRGALTNEKLFF; CDR3 DNA: TGTGCCAGCAGGGGTGCCTTGACTAATGAAAAACTGTTTTTT
D gene: .; V gene: TRBV5-4; J gene: TRBJ2-2; CDR3 length: 13; clone size: .; CDR3 protein: CASSLDRSGELFF; CDR3 DNA: TGTGCCAGCAGCTTGGATCGGTCCGGGGAGCTGTTTTTT
D gene: .; V gene: TRBV19; J gene: TRBJ1-4; CDR3 length: 16; clone size: .; CDR3 protein: CASSKGSRERNEKLFF; CDR3 DNA: TGTGCCAGTAGTAAGGGGTCCCGCGAACGGAATGAAAAACTGTTTTTT
D gene: TRBD1; V gene: TRBV19; J gene: TRBJ1-2; CDR3 length: 13; clone size: .; CDR3 protein: CASSIRQGSGYTF; CDR3 DNA: TGTGCCAGTAGTATTAGACAGGGAAGTGGCTACACCTTC
D gene: .; V gene: TRBV5-4; J gene: TRBJ2-3; CDR3 length: 14; clone size: .; CDR3 protein: CASTDMSSTDTQYF; CDR3 DNA: TGTGCCAGCACAGACATGAGTAGCACAGATACGCAGTATTTT
D gene: .; V gene: TRBV4-1; J gene: TRBJ1-4; CDR3 length: 16; clone size: .; CDR3 protein: CASSHSGQETNEKLFF; CDR3 DNA: TGCGCCAGCAGTCACTCTGGACAAGAAACTAATGAAAAACTGTTTTTT
D gene: .; V gene: TRBV5-1; J gene: TRBJ2-7; CDR3 length: 13; clone size: .; CDR3 protein: CASSLAAAYEQYF; CDR3 DNA: TGCGCCAGCAGCTTGGCGGCAGCCTACGAGCAGTACTTC
D gene: .; V gene: TRBV12-3/TRBV12-4; J gene: TRBJ2-5; CDR3 length: 12; clone size: .; CDR3 protein: CASTHTRETQYF; CDR3 DNA: TGTGCCAGCACCCATACGAGAGAGACCCAGTACTTC
D gene: TRBD1; V gene: TRBV3-1/TRBV3-2; J gene: TRBJ1-2; CDR3 length: 13; clone size: few; CDR3 protein: CASSRQGDYGYTF; CDR3 DNA: TGTGCCAGCAGCCGACAGGGGGACTATGGCTACACCTTC
D gene: .; V gene: TRBV2; J gene: TRBJ2-5; CDR3 length: 8; clone size: .; CDR3 protein: CASTAQYF; CDR3 DNA: TGTGCCAGCACGGCCCAGTACTTC
D gene: TRBD1; V gene: TRBV7-9; J gene: TRBJ2-5; CDR3 length: 13; clone size: .; CDR3 protein: CASSPTGEETQYF; CDR3 DNA: TGTGCCAGCAGCCCTACAGGGGAAGAGACCCAGTACTTC
D gene: TRBD1; V gene: TRBV30; J gene: TRBJ1-2; CDR3 length: 15; clone size: .; CDR3 protein: CASFARGRERYGYTF; CDR3 DNA: TGTGCCTCCTTCGCCAGGGGGAGGGAGAGGTATGGCTACACCTTC
D gene: TRBD1; V gene: TRBV6-4; J gene: TRBJ2-1; CDR3 length: 15; clone size: .; CDR3 protein: CASSRTGSRGNEQFF; CDR3 DNA: TGTGCCAGCAGCCGGACAGGGAGTAGGGGGAATGAGCAGTTCTTC
D gene: .; V gene: TRBV28; J gene: TRBJ1-1; CDR3 length: 13; clone size: .; CDR3 protein: CASSSTSNTEAFF; CDR3 DNA: TGTGCCAGCAGTTCGACATCGAACACTGAAGCTTTCTTT
D gene: .; V gene: TRBV4-1; J gene: TRBJ2-7; CDR3 length: 13; clone size: .; CDR3 protein: CASSQDPRYEQYF; CDR3 DNA: TGCGCCAGCAGCCAAGACCCCCGCTACGAGCAGTACTTC
D gene: .; V gene: TRBV9; J gene: TRBJ1-3; CDR3 length: 16; clone size: .; CDR3 protein: CASSAVQAPSGNTIYF; CDR3 DNA: TGTGCCAGCAGCGCCGTACAGGCCCCATCTGGAAACACCATATATTTT
D gene: .; V gene: TRBV4-3; J gene: TRBJ2-4; CDR3 length: 19; clone size: .; CDR3 protein: CASSQEARTDTLAKNIQYF; CDR3 DNA: TGCGCCAGCAGCCAAGAGGCCCGGACAGATACTTTAGCCAAAAACATTCAGTACTTC
D gene: TRBD1; V gene: TRBV19; J gene: TRBJ1-5; CDR3 length: 18; clone size: .; CDR3 protein: CASSMRGDRGVSNQPQHF; CDR3 DNA: TGTGCCAGTAGTATGAGGGGGGACAGGGGTGTGAGCAATCAGCCCCAGCATTTT
D gene: .; V gene: TRBV7-9; J gene: TRBJ2-5; CDR3 length: 14; clone size: .; CDR3 protein: CASRTGAGQETQYF; CDR3 DNA: TGTGCCAGCAGAACAGGGGCGGGACAAGAGACCCAGTACTTC
D gene: TRBD2; V gene: TRBV19; J gene: TRBJ2-7; CDR3 length: 15; clone size: .; CDR3 protein: CASSMTAGLVDEQYF; CDR3 DNA: TGTGCCAGTAGTATGACAGCGGGATTGGTAGACGAGCAGTACTTC
D gene: TRBD2; V gene: TRBV6-2/TRBV6-3; J gene: TRBJ2-7; CDR3 length: 13; clone size: .; CDR3 protein: CASSSAGGNEQYF; CDR3 DNA: TGTGCCAGCAGTTCCGCGGGGGGCAACGAGCAGTACTTC
D gene: .; V gene: TRBV2; J gene: TRBJ1-3; CDR3 length: 13; clone size: few; CDR3 protein: CASRGTTGNTIYF; CDR3 DNA: TGTGCCAGCAGGGGGACTACTGGAAACACCATATATTTT
D gene: .; V gene: TRBV3-1/TRBV3-2; J gene: TRBJ1-2; CDR3 length: 15; clone size: .; CDR3 protein: CASSPTIQGTYGYTF; CDR3 DNA: TGTGCCAGCAGCCCCACGATACAGGGTACCTATGGCTACACCTTC
D gene: TRBD1; V gene: TRBV5-1; J gene: TRBJ2-7; CDR3 length: 15; clone size: .; CDR3 protein: CASSKTGATTYEQYF; CDR3 DNA: TGCGCCAGCAGCAAGACAGGGGCGACGACCTACGAGCAGTACTTC
D gene: TRBD1; V gene: TRBV6-5; J gene: TRBJ1-2; CDR3 length: 14; clone size: .; CDR3 protein: CASSTGAHNYGYTF; CDR3 DNA: TGTGCCAGCAGTACAGGGGCCCACAACTATGGCTACACCTTC
D gene: .; V gene: TRBV3-1/TRBV3-2; J gene: TRBJ2-3; CDR3 length: 13; clone size: .; CDR3 protein: CASSQDGANTQYF; CDR3 DNA: TGTGCCAGCAGCCAAGATGGGGCCAATACGCAGTATTTT
D gene: TRBD2; V gene: TRBV14; J gene: TRBJ2-5; CDR3 length: 16; clone size: .; CDR3 protein: CASSPTSGGGYGTQYF; CDR3 DNA: TGTGCCAGCAGCCCGACTAGCGGGGGCGGCTATGGGACCCAGTACTTC
D gene: .; V gene: TRBV6-5; J gene: TRBJ1-5; CDR3 length: 15; clone size: .; CDR3 protein: CASSLRRALNQPQHF; CDR3 DNA: TGTGCCAGCAGCCTCCGACGGGCACTCAATCAGCCCCAGCATTTT
D gene: .; V gene: TRBV19; J gene: TRBJ1-5; CDR3 length: 16; clone size: .; CDR3 protein: CASSPGGGISNQPQHF; CDR3 DNA: TGTGCCAGTAGTCCCGGTGGGGGGATTAGCAATCAGCCCCAGCATTTT
D gene: .; V gene: TRBV28; J gene: TRBJ2-1; CDR3 length: 14; clone size: .; CDR3 protein: CASSLDRGLNEQFF; CDR3 DNA: TGTGCCAGCAGTTTAGACCGAGGACTGAATGAGCAGTTCTTC
D gene: .; V gene: TRBV6-2/TRBV6-3; J gene: TRBJ2-2; CDR3 length: 13; clone size: few; CDR3 protein: CASSSGDTGELFF; CDR3 DNA: TGTGCCAGCAGTTCGGGAGACACCGGGGAGCTGTTTTTT
D gene: .; V gene: TRBV28; J gene: TRBJ2-7; CDR3 length: 12; clone size: .; CDR3 protein: CASSLAPYEQYF; CDR3 DNA: TGTGCCAGCAGTTTAGCCCCCTACGAGCAGTACTTC
D gene: .; V gene: TRBV5-1; J gene: TRBJ2-1; CDR3 length: 15; clone size: .; CDR3 protein: CASSLVENTYNEQFF; CDR3 DNA: TGCGCCAGCAGCTTGGTAGAGAACACTTACAATGAGCAGTTCTTC
D gene: .; V gene: TRBV5-5; J gene: TRBJ1-5; CDR3 length: 14; clone size: few; CDR3 protein: CASSLLGAAGPQHF; CDR3 DNA: TGTGCCAGCAGCTTGTTGGGGGCAGCGGGGCCCCAGCATTTT
D gene: TRBD1; V gene: TRBV7-2; J gene: TRBJ2-7; CDR3 length: 14; clone size: .; CDR3 protein: CATTTGTGGYEQYF; CDR3 DNA: TGTGCCACTACAACCGGGACAGGGGGCTACGAGCAGTACTTC
D gene: .; V gene: TRBV6-5; J gene: TRBJ2-7; CDR3 length: 11; clone size: .; CDR3 protein: CASSYSDEQYF; CDR3 DNA: TGTGCCAGCAGTTACTCAGACGAGCAGTACTTC
D gene: .; V gene: TRBV3-1/TRBV3-2; J gene: TRBJ1-3; CDR3 length: 15; clone size: .; CDR3 protein: CASSQVRLSGNTIYF; CDR3 DNA: TGTGCCAGCAGCCAAGTAAGGCTCTCTGGAAACACCATATATTTT
D gene: TRBD1; V gene: TRBV13; J gene: TRBJ1-6; CDR3 length: 15; clone size: .; CDR3 protein: CASSRSGGGRSPLHF; CDR3 DNA: TGTGCCAGCAGCCGTTCAGGGGGGGGTAGGTCACCCCTCCACTTT
D gene: .; V gene: TRBV28; J gene: TRBJ1-1; CDR3 length: 15; clone size: .; CDR3 protein: CASSFLDRLNTEAFF; CDR3 DNA: TGTGCCAGCAGTTTTCTCGACAGGCTGAACACTGAAGCTTTCTTT
D gene: TRBD1; V gene: TRBV29-1; J gene: TRBJ1-1; CDR3 length: 13; clone size: .; CDR3 protein: CSVRTGGGTEAFF; CDR3 DNA: TGCAGCGTCAGAACAGGGGGAGGGACTGAAGCTTTCTTT
D gene: TRBD1; V gene: TRBV29-1; J gene: TRBJ1-1; CDR3 length: 12; clone size: .; CDR3 protein: CSDRQGITEAFF; CDR3 DNA: TGCAGCGATAGACAGGGGATCACTGAAGCTTTCTTT
D gene: TRBD1; V gene: TRBV30; J gene: TRBJ2-2; CDR3 length: 13; clone size: .; CDR3 protein: CAAKQGAAGELFF; CDR3 DNA: TGTGCCGCCAAACAGGGGGCTGCCGGGGAGCTGTTTTTT
D gene: .; V gene: TRBV28; J gene: TRBJ2-3; CDR3 length: 12; clone size: .; CDR3 protein: CASMEGPDTQYF; CDR3 DNA: TGTGCCAGCATGGAGGGGCCAGATACGCAGTATTTT
D gene: TRBD1; V gene: TRBV2; J gene: TRBJ2-4; CDR3 length: 16; clone size: .; CDR3 protein: CASSEASGGTKNIQYF; CDR3 DNA: TGTGCCAGCAGTGAAGCGTCAGGGGGCACCAAAAACATTCAGTACTTC
D gene: .; V gene: TRBV6-1; J gene: TRBJ1-2; CDR3 length: 15; clone size: .; CDR3 protein: CASSEETEEYYGYTF; CDR3 DNA: TGTGCCAGCAGTGAGGAGACAGAAGAATACTATGGCTACACCTTC
D gene: .; V gene: TRBV7-2; J gene: TRBJ2-1; CDR3 length: 13; clone size: .; CDR3 protein: CASSLVSASEQFF; CDR3 DNA: TGTGCCAGCAGCTTAGTCTCCGCAAGCGAGCAGTTCTTC
D gene: .; V gene: TRBV7-9; J gene: TRBJ1-3; CDR3 length: 11; clone size: .; CDR3 protein: CASSSLSTIYF; CDR3 DNA: TGTGCCAGCAGCTCCCTAAGCACCATATATTTT